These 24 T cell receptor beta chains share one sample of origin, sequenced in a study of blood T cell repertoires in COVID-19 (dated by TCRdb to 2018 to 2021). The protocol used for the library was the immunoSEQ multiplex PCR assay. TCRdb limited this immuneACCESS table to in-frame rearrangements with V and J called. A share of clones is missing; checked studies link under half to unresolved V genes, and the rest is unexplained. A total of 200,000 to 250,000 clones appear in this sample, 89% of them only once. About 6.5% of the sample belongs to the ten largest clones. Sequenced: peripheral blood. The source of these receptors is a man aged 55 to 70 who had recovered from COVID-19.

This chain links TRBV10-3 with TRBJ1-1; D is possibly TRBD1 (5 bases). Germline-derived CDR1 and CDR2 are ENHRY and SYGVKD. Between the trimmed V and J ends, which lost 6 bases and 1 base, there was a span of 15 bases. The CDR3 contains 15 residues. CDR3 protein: CAISLGAIRNTEAFF. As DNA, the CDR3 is TGTGCCATCAGCTTAGGGGCCATAAGGAACACTGAAGCTTTCTTT.

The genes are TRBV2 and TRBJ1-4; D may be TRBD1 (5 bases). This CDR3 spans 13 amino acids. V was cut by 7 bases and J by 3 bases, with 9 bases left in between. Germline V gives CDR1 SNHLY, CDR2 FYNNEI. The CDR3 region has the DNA TGTGCCAGCACGGGGGAGGCTAATGAAAAACTGTTTTTT. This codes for CASTGEANEKLFF.

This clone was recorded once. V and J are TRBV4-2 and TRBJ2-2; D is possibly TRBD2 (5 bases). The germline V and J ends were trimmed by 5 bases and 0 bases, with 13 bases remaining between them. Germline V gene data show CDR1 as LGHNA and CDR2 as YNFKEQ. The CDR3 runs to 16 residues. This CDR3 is CASSSLGLSNTGELFF. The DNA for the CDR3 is TGTGCCAGCAGCTCTCTCGGACTGTCGAACACCGGGGAGCTGTTTTTT.

CDR3 sequence reads: CASRVGGAAPLHF. The CDR3 nucleotides read TGTGCCAGCAGGGTGGGGGGGGCGGCACCCCTCCACTTT. V is TRBV3-1 (or the pseudogene TRBV3-2) and J is TRBJ1-6; D perhaps matches TRBD1 (6 bases). The CDR3 sequence is 13 residues long. Trimming took off 6 bases at V and 11 bases at J, with 14 bases between the two ends. Looked up from germline, CDR1 is LGHDT and CDR2 is YNNKEL (reference sequence).

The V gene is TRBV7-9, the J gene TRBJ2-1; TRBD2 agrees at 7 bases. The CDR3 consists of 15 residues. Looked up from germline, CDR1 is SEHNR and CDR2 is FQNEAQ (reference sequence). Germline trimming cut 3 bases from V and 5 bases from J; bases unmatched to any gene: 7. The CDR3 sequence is CASSFGGREHNEQFF. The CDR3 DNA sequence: TGTGCCAGCAGCTTCGGCGGGAGAGAACACAATGAGCAGTTCTTC.

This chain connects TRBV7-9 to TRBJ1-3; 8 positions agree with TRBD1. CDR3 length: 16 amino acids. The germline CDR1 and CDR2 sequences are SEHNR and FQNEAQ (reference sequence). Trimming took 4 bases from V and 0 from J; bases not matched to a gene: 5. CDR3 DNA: TGTGCCAGCAGCTCCCAGGGGGCTTACTCTGGAAACACCATATATTTT. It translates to CASSSQGAYSGNTIYF.

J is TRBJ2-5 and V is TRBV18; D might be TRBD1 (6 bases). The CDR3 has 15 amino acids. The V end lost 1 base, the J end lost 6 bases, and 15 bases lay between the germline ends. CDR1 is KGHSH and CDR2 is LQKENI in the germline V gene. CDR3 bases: TGTGCCAGCTCACCACAGAGGACAGATCTGAAGACCCAGTACTTC. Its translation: CASSPQRTDLKTQYF.

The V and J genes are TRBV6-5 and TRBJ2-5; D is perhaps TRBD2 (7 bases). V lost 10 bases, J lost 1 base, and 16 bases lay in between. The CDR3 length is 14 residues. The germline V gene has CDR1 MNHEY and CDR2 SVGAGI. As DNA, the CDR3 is TGTGCCATCACAGGGACTATGTCCCAAGAGACCCAGTACTTC. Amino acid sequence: CAITGTMSQETQYF.

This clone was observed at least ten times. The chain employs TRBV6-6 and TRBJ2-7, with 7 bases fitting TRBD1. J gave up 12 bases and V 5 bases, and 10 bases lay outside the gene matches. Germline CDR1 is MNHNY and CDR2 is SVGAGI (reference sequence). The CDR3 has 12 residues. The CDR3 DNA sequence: TGTGCCAGCAGTCAACAGGGGTCCCCCTTGTACTTC. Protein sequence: CASSQQGSPLYF.

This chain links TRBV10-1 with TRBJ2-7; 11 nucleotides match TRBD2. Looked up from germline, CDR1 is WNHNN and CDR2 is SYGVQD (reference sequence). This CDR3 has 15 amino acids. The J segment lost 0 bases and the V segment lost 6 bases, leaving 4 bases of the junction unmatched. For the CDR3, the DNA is TGCGCCAGCAGGACTAGCGGGACATGCTCCTACGAGCAGTACTTC. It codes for CASRTSGTCSYEQYF.

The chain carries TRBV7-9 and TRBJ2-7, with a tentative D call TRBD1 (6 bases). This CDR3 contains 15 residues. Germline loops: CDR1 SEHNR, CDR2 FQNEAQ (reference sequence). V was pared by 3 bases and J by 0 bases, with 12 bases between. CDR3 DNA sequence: TGTGCCAGCAGCTTTACAGGGCTAGGCTCCTACGAGCAGTACTTC. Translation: CASSFTGLGSYEQYF.

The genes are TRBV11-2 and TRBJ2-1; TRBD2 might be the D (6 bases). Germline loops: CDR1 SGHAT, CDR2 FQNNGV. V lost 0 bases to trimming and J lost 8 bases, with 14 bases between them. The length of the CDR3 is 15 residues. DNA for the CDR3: TGTGCCAGCAGCTTAGAAGGCGGGGAGATGGATGAGCAGTTCTTC. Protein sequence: CASSLEGGEMDEQFF. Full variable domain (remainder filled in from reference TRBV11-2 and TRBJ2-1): EAGVAQSPRYKIIEKRQSVAFWCNPISGHATLYWYQQILGQGPKLLIQFQNNGVVDDSQLPKDRFSAERLKGVDSTLKIQPAKLEDSAVYLCASSLEGGEMDEQFFGPGTRLTVL.

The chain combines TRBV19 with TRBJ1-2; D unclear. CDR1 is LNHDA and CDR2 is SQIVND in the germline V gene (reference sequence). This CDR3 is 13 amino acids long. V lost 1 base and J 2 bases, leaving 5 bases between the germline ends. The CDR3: CASSIGRNYGYTF. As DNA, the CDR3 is TGTGCCAGTAGTATAGGGCGGAACTATGGCTACACCTTC.

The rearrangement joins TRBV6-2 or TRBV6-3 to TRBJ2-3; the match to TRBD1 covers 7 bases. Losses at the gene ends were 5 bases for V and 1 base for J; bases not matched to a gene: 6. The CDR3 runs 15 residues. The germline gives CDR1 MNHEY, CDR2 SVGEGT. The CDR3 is CASSPQGTGTDTQYF. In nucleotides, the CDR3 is TGTGCCAGCAGTCCGCAGGGGACAGGCACAGATACGCAGTATTTT.

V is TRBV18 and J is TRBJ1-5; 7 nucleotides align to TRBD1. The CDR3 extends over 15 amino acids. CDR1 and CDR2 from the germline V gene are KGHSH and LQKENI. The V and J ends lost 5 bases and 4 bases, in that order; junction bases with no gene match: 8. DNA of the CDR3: TGTGCCAGCTCAACGGGACAGATTTCAAATCAGCCCCAGCATTTT. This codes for CASSTGQISNQPQHF.

CDR3 in amino acids: CARSFPYRVEGGQPQHF. CDR3 nucleotides: TGTGCCAGAAGCTTCCCCTACAGGGTGGAAGGTGGTCAGCCCCAGCATTTT. The rearrangement links TRBV5-3 to TRBJ1-5, with D possibly matching TRBD1 (6 bases). TRBV5-3 is placed among ORFs of uncertain function. This CDR3 is built from 17 residues. V was pared by 2 bases and J by 6 bases, with 21 bases between.

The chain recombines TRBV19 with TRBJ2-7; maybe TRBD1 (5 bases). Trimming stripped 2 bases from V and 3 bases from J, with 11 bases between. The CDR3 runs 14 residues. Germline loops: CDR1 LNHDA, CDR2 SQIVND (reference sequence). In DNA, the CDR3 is TGTGCCAGTAGTATAAGATCCCAGGGCTACGAGCAGTACTTC. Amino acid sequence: CASSIRSQGYEQYF.

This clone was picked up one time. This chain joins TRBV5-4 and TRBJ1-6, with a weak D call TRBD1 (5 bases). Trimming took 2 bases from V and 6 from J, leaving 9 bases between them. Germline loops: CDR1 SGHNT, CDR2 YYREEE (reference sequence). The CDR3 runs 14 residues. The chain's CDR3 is CASSFPRGNSPLHF. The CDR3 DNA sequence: TGTGCCAGCAGCTTCCCTAGGGGTAATTCACCCCTCCACTTT.

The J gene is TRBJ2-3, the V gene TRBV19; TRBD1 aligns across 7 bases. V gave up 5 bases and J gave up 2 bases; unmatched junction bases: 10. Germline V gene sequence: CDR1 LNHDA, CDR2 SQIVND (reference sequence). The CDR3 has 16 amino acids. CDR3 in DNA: TGTGCCAGTAGTTCCGGGACAGCCCCTTCCACAGATACGCAGTATTTT. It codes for CASSSGTAPSTDTQYF. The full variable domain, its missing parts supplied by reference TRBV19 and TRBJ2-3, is DGGITQSPKYLFRKEGQNVTLSCEQNLNHDAMYWYRQDPGQGLRLIYYSQIVNDFQKGDIAEGYSVSREKKESFPLTVTSAQKNPTAFYLCASSSGTAPSTDTQYFGPGTRLTVL.

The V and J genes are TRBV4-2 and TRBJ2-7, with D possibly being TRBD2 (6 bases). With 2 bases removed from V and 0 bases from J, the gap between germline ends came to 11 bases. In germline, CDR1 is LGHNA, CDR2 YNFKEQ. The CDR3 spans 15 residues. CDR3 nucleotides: TGTGCCAGCAGCCAAACCTCTAGCGCCTCCTACGAGCAGTACTTC. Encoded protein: CASSQTSSASYEQYF.

CDR3 in amino acids: CASSIPPPGQGAGEKLFF. The CDR3 DNA reads TGTGCCAGCAGCATCCCCCCGCCTGGACAGGGGGCGGGGGAAAAACTGTTTTTT. The rearrangement joins TRBV21-1 to TRBJ1-4; the table's D gene call, TRBD1, was not cross checked with the DNA. TRBV21-1 is a pseudogene. The CDR3 contains 18 residues.

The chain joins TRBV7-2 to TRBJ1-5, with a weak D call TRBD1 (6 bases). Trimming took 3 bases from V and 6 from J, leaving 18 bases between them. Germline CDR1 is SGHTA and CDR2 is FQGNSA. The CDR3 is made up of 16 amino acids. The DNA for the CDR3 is TGTGCCAGCAGCTTGTTGGGGGCCGCGGGTCGTCAGCCCCAGCATTTT. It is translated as CASSLLGAAGRQPQHF. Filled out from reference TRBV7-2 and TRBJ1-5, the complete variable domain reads GAGVSQSPSNKVTEKGKDVELRCDPISGHTALYWYRQSLGQGLEFLIYFQGNSAPDKSGLPSDRFSAERTGGSVSTLTIQRTQQEDSAVYLCASSLLGAAGRQPQHFGDGTRLSIL.

CDR3 protein: CASALISGMGEQYF. CDR3 bases: TGTGCCAGCGCCCTGATTAGCGGGATGGGGGAGCAGTACTTC. The chain is built from TRBV28 and TRBJ2-7, with 8 bases aligning to TRBD2. Losses at the gene ends were 8 bases for V and 7 bases for J; bases not matched to a gene: 13. The CDR3 is 14 residues long. Germline values: CDR1 MDHEN, CDR2 SYDVKM.

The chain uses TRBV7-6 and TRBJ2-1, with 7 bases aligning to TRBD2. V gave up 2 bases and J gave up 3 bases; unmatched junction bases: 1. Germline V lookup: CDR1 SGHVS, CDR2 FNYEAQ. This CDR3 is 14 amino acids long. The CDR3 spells CASSLIAGYNEQFF. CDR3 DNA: TGTGCCAGCAGCTTAATAGCGGGCTACAATGAGCAGTTCTTC.